The 32 T cell receptor beta chains in this list originate from one sample, sequenced in a study of CD8 T cells in ankylosing spondylitis. TCRdb re-called the 5' RACE reads through MiXCR, storing one row per CDR3 protein. The data hold hundreds of thousands of distinct CDR3 sequences, with under 30% observed a single time. Sequencing was carried out using blood, either unsorted or a sorted T cell fraction (not recorded which). These receptors all come from a male donor with ankylosing spondylitis or in good health (not recorded which).

This clonotype was recorded at least ten times. DNA of the CDR3: TGTGCCATCAGTCCGGGACTAGCGGCGACAGATACGCAGTATTTT. Its translation: CAISPGLAATDTQYF. V and J are TRBV10-3 and TRBJ2-3; 11 bases match TRBD2. The CDR3 is 15 amino acids. The junction had 4 bases not matched to a gene; V was cut back by 5 bases and J by 3 bases. The germline V gene has CDR1 ENHRY and CDR2 SYGVKD.

The sample holds many counts of this clonotype. V and J are TRBV6-1 and TRBJ2-5; possibly TRBD2 for D (6 bases). The CDR3 contains 15 residues. In germline, CDR1 is MNHNS, CDR2 SASEGT. V dropped 6 bases and J dropped 0 bases, with 14 bases sitting between them. The CDR3 loop is CASRDLRDYQETQYF. The CDR3 DNA reads TGTGCCAGCAGAGACCTCAGGGACTACCAAGAGACCCAGTACTTC.

This clonotype was seen ten or more times. The chain is built from TRBV25-1 and TRBJ2-7; a possible D gene is TRBD2 (6 bases). V lost 4 bases, J lost 3 bases, and 13 bases lay in between. There are 14 residues in the CDR3. Germline CDR1 MGHDK, CDR2 SYGVNS. In DNA form, the CDR3 reads TGTGCCAGCAGTGTTCGGGAGAATCTCTACGAGCAGTACTTC. Amino acids: CASSVRENLYEQYF.

V is TRBV5-6 and J is TRBJ2-3, with TRBD2 matching 8 bases. With V trimmed by 6 bases and J by 3 bases, 6 bases remained unmatched. The germline CDR1 and CDR2 sequences are SGHDT and YYEEEE. The CDR3 has 14 residues. The DNA for the CDR3 is TGTGCCAGCACCGAGGGACTAGAAACAGATACGCAGTATTTT. Encoded protein: CASTEGLETDTQYF. The whole variable domain, remainder taken from reference TRBV5-6 and TRBJ2-3, is DAGVTQSPTHLIKTRGQQVTLRCSPKSGHDTVSWYQQALGQGPQFIFQYYEEEERQRGNFPDRFSGHQFPNYSSELNVNALLLGDSALYLCASTEGLETDTQYFGPGTRLTVL.

This clonotype appeared many times. The J gene is TRBJ2-1, the V gene TRBV4-1; TRBD2 matches 9 bases. This CDR3 is built from 15 residues. V dropped 4 bases and J dropped 5; count of bases not matched to a gene: 6. Germline-derived CDR1 and CDR2 are MGHRA and YSYEKL. This chain's CDR3 is CASSLLGLAHNEQFF. CDR3 DNA: TGCGCCAGCAGCCTCCTGGGACTAGCCCACAATGAGCAGTTCTTC.

This clonotype was seen repeatedly, ten times or more. V usage is TRBV11-1 and J usage is TRBJ2-7; 7 bases are shared with TRBD1. The germline V gene has CDR1 SGHAT and CDR2 FQDESV (reference sequence). Germline trimming cut 5 bases from V and 6 bases from J; bases unmatched to any gene: 7. This CDR3 region has 13 residues. The CDR3 nucleotides are TGTGCCAGCAGCCAGACAGGGCTGGGCGAGCAGTACTTC. Translating it yields CASSQTGLGEQYF.

The chain employs TRBV27 and TRBJ2-1; 9 bases line up with TRBD2. Trimming took 8 bases from V and 3 from J; bases not matched to a gene: 8. CDR1 and CDR2 from the germline V gene are MNHEY and SMNVEV (reference sequence). The CDR3 spans 15 residues. CDR3 protein: CASRLTSGYYNEQFF. As DNA, the CDR3 is TGTGCCAGCCGACTTACTAGCGGGTACTACAATGAGCAGTTCTTC.

The chain combines TRBV15 with TRBJ1-5; the D gene is possibly TRBD1 (5 bases). Germline CDR1 is LNHNV and CDR2 is YYDKDF (reference sequence). V was shortened by 0 bases and J by 2 bases, with 11 bases between the two germline ends. The CDR3 consists of 16 residues. Written as DNA, the CDR3 is TGTGCCACCAGCAGAGATTGGCAGGGCGGCAATCAGCCCCAGCATTTT. As protein: CATSRDWQGGNQPQHF.

This clonotype has at least ten counts. The rearrangement links TRBV28 to TRBJ2-1, with D possibly TRBD1 on 6 matching bases. The CDR3 runs to 14 residues. CDR1 is MDHEN and CDR2 is SYDVKM in the germline V gene. Trimming left V 8 bases short and J 1 base short, with 12 bases between. The CDR3 bases are TGTGCCAGCGTCAGGGGTGGTTCCTACAATGAGCAGTTCTTC. It is translated as CASVRGGSYNEQFF.

This clonotype was detected ten times or more. This sequence joins TRBV7-2 and TRBJ2-4; D not resolved. V lost 0 bases and J 0 bases, leaving 15 bases between the germline ends. The CDR3 has 18 residues. Germline V lookup: CDR1 SGHTA, CDR2 FQGNSA. CDR3 bases: TGTGCCAGCAGCTTAGCTGTTATGGGGATTAAAGCCAAAAACATTCAGTACTTC. It translates to CASSLAVMGIKAKNIQYF.

This clonotype has ten or more counts. V usage is TRBV9 and J usage is TRBJ2-2; TRBD2 might be the D (6 bases). In germline, CDR1 is SGDLS, CDR2 YYNGEE. The V end was cut by 3 bases, the J end by 0 bases, with 15 bases between. The CDR3 contains 17 residues. The CDR3 sequence is CASSASVRTTNTGELFF. As DNA, the CDR3 is TGTGCCAGCAGCGCATCCGTGCGGACTACGAACACCGGGGAGCTGTTTTTT.

This clonotype was seen at least ten times. J is TRBJ2-1 and V is TRBV29-1; D is possibly TRBD2 (5 bases). The CDR3 is 13 amino acids. Looked up from germline, CDR1 is SQVTM and CDR2 is ANQGSEA. The V and J ends lost 7 bases and 5 bases respectively, with 15 bases between them. CDR3 loop: CSAKAVLHNEQFF. The CDR3 DNA reads TGCAGCGCTAAAGCGGTGTTGCACAATGAGCAGTTCTTC.

This clonotype came up a few times. The rearrangement joins TRBV6-6 to TRBJ1-2; no definite D call. Trimming cost V 6 bases and J 0 bases, with 5 bases left between them. The length of the CDR3 is 12 residues. Germline loops: CDR1 MNHNY, CDR2 SVGAGI (reference sequence). This CDR3 is CASSPPNYGYTF. The CDR3 DNA reads as TGTGCCAGCAGCCCTCCTAACTATGGCTACACCTTC.

This clonotype turned up a few times. The chain has TRBV9 and TRBJ2-1, with 7 bases identical to TRBD2. V gave up 3 bases and J gave up 8 bases; unmatched junction bases: 11. This CDR3 has 15 residues. CDR1 SGDLS and CDR2 YYNGEE come from the germline V gene. The CDR3 bases are TGTGCCAGCAGCGGAGTTAACGGGGGGACGGATGAGCAGTTCTTC. Translating gives CASSGVNGGTDEQFF.

This clonotype came up a few times. The junction differs from germline at one of its ends, possibly a read error. The chain is built from TRBV20-1 and TRBJ1-2, with a weak D call TRBD1 (6 bases). There are 13 residues in the CDR3. The V gene's germline CDR1 is DFQATT and CDR2 SNEGSKA (reference sequence). The CDR3 DNA reads TGCAGTGCTCGAGAATGGGGGACATATGGCTACACCTTC. It is translated as CSAREWGTYGYTF.

The sample holds a few counts of this clonotype. V is TRBV10-3 and J is TRBJ2-7; 7 bases map to TRBD1. The CDR3 runs to 15 residues. Germline V gene lookup returns CDR1 ENHRY and CDR2 SYGVKD. The V gene end was trimmed by 0 bases and the J gene end by 7 bases; junction bases not matched to a gene: 9. CDR3 sequence reads: CAISESRQGIKEQYF. In DNA form, the CDR3 reads TGTGCCATCAGTGAGTCGAGACAGGGTATTAAGGAGCAGTACTTC.

This clonotype came up many times. The V call is TRBV12-3 or TRBV12-4, the J call TRBJ2-1; weak D call: TRBD1 (5 bases). This CDR3 has 13 amino acids. Trimming took off 4 bases at V and 4 bases at J, with 8 bases between the two ends. The CDR3 is CASSSDTYNEQFF. The CDR3 region has the DNA TGTGCCAGCAGTTCGGACACGTACAATGAGCAGTTCTTC.

This clonotype was observed a few times. The V and J genes are TRBV3-1 and TRBJ2-5; D remains unclear. The CDR3 totals 14 residues. Trimming took off 4 bases at V and 0 bases at J, with 9 bases between the two ends. Germline CDR1 LGHDT, CDR2 YNNKEL (reference sequence). CDR3 amino acids: CASSPMANQETQYF. The CDR3 region has the DNA TGTGCCAGCAGCCCTATGGCGAACCAAGAGACCCAGTACTTC.

The rearrangement joins TRBV3-1 to TRBJ2-7, with D uncertain. Germline V gene data show CDR1 as LGHDT and CDR2 as YNNKEL (reference sequence). The CDR3 runs to 14 residues. V was trimmed by 0 bases and J by 3 bases, leaving 9 bases between them. The CDR3 is CASSQDFGNYEQYF. Here the CDR3 DNA reads TGTGCCAGCAGCCAAGATTTTGGCAACTACGAGCAGTACTTC.

Ten or more counts support this clonotype. V and J are TRBV27 and TRBJ1-3, with 7 bases that match TRBD1. The germline gives CDR1 MNHEY, CDR2 SMNVEV (reference sequence). The length of the CDR3 is 17 residues. The V segment lost 4 bases and the J segment 0 bases; nucleotides outside the gene matches: 9. This chain's CDR3 is CASSSQGGLSSGNTIYF. CDR3 nucleotides: TGTGCCAGCAGTTCCCAGGGGGGTCTGAGCTCTGGAAACACCATATATTTT.

This clonotype was counted at least ten times. The chain combines TRBV20-1 with TRBJ1-2; TRBD1 is a possible D gene (6 bases). The germline V gene encodes CDR1 DFQATT and CDR2 SNEGSKA (reference sequence). The CDR3 is 15 amino acids. Trimming took 5 bases from V and 2 from J, leaving 18 bases between them. As DNA, the CDR3 is TGCAGTGCTTTACCCGGGGGGCAGCTGAACTATGGCTACACCTTC. Translating gives CSALPGGQLNYGYTF.

This clonotype was counted many times. The chain employs TRBV20-1 and TRBJ2-1, with D perhaps matching TRBD1 (7 bases). This CDR3 comprises 13 residues. CDR1 DFQATT and CDR2 SNEGSKA come from the germline V gene (reference sequence). V was pared by 5 bases and J by 4 bases, with 12 bases between. CDR3 coding DNA: TGCAGTGCTGAGACAGGGAGGTACAATGAGCAGTTCTTC. This translates into CSAETGRYNEQFF.

In this sample, this clonotype turned up many times. The V call is TRBV29-1, the J call TRBJ2-1; the match to TRBD2 covers 7 bases. The CDR3 is made up of 11 amino acids. The trim removed 6 bases at V and 9 bases at J, leaving 5 bases unmatched. From germline, CDR1 is SQVTM and CDR2 ANQGSEA. CDR3 residues: CSVGLVAEQFF. In DNA, the CDR3 is TGCAGCGTAGGACTAGTTGCTGAGCAGTTCTTC.

This chain links TRBV7-8 with TRBJ2-7; D is perhaps TRBD2 (5 bases). CDR1 and CDR2 from the germline V gene are SGHVS and FQNEAQ. The length of the CDR3 is 13 residues. V was cut by 0 bases and J by 6 bases, with 9 bases left in between. CDR3 coding DNA: TGTGCCAGCAGCTTAGCGGGAGAGTTCGAGCAGTACTTC. It is translated as CASSLAGEFEQYF.

This clonotype was seen a few times. This chain links TRBV23-1 with TRBJ2-7; the match to TRBD1 covers 10 bases. TRBV23-1 is filed as an ORF, its function uncertain. After removal of 1 base from V and 3 bases from J, the junction contained 18 bases not matched to a gene. The CDR3 is 20 amino acids. Written as DNA, the CDR3 is TGCGCCAGCAGTCAATTAAATTTGCGGGACAGGGGCTACCTAGGCTACGAGCAGTACTTC. Its protein is CASSQLNLRDRGYLGYEQYF.

The chain carries TRBV11-2 and TRBJ2-2; D call uncertain. The V end was cut by 5 bases, the J end by 3 bases, with 16 bases between. The CDR3 extends over 16 amino acids. Looked up from germline, CDR1 is SGHAT and CDR2 is FQNNGV. The CDR3 DNA reads TGTGCCAGCAGCACCCCCGGGCCGTATTACACCGGGGAGCTGTTTTTT. Translation gives CASSTPGPYYTGELFF.

This clonotype occurred a few times. The chain has TRBV29-1 and TRBJ2-1, with D unresolved. Germline assignment: CDR1 SQVTM and CDR2 ANQGSEA. This CDR3 spans 13 amino acids. Trimming took 7 bases from V and 1 from J, leaving 11 bases between them. In DNA form, the CDR3 reads TGCAGCGCTATGATTGGGTCCTACAATGAGCAGTTCTTC. It translates to CSAMIGSYNEQFF.

The chain joins TRBV9 to TRBJ2-7; D gene ambiguous. From germline, CDR1 is SGDLS and CDR2 YYNGEE. Trimming stripped 0 bases from V and 1 base from J, with 8 bases between. The CDR3 runs 14 residues. CDR3 residues: CASSVGYRSYEQYF. The CDR3 nucleotides are TGTGCCAGCAGCGTAGGTTACCGGTCCTACGAGCAGTACTTC.

The chain carries TRBV29-1 and TRBJ2-1, with a tentative D call TRBD2 (5 bases). The CDR3 extends over 16 amino acids. The germline gives CDR1 SQVTM, CDR2 ANQGSEA. Trimming left V 3 bases short and J 0 bases short, with 15 bases between. In DNA, the CDR3 is TGCAGCGTTGATAGCCCCTCGGGGAGCTCCTACAATGAGCAGTTCTTC. This translates into CSVDSPSGSSYNEQFF.

In its sample, this clonotype was seen many times. The chain uses TRBV10-3 and TRBJ2-7; D not resolved. The CDR3 is 15 residues long. The V gene's germline CDR1 is ENHRY and CDR2 SYGVKD. V lost 0 bases to trimming and J lost 2 bases, with 11 bases between them. CDR3 DNA: TGTGCCATCAGTGAGTCGCAGGCAGCAACCTACGAGCAGTACTTC. As protein: CAISESQAATYEQYF.

The J gene is TRBJ2-6, the V gene TRBV4-1; D is ambiguous. V lost 2 bases and J lost 0, with 11 bases in between. Germline V gives CDR1 MGHRA, CDR2 YSYEKL. The CDR3 length is 17 residues. The CDR3 DNA is TGCGCCAGCAGCCAAACGGGCGGAAACTCTGGGGCCAACGTCCTGACTTTC. It is translated as CASSQTGGNSGANVLTF.

In regard to this clonotype: An end of the junction differs from the germline gene, which may be a read error. The chain combines TRBV29-1 with TRBJ2-3; D is unclear. The germline gives CDR1 SQVTM, CDR2 ANQGSEA. This CDR3 spans 13 amino acids. CDR3 DNA: TGCAGCGTTGCCCAAGATGCGAAAGATTCGCAGTATTTT. This codes for CSVAQDAKDSQYF.